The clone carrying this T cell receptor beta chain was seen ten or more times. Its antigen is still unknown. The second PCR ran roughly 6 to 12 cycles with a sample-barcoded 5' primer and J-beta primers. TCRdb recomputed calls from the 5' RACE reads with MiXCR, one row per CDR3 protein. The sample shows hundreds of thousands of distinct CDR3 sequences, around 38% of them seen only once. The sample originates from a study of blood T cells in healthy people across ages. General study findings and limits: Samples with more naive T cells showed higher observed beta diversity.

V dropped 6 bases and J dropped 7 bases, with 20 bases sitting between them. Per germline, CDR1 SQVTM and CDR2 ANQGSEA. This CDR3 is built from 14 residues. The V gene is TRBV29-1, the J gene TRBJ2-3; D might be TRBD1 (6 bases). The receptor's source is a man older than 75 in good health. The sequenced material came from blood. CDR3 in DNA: TGCAGCGTCGCACTCGGATCGCAGGGGAATACGCAGTATTTT. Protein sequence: CSVALGSQGNTQYF.